The entry below describes one T cell receptor (beta chain). RNA transcripts gave rise to amplified TCR beta CDR3 regions. A set of HTBI primers served as the primers for a first-round RT-PCR of the TCR CDR3. TCRdb re-called the multiplex PCR reads with MiXCR, one entry per CDR3 protein. The sample has some 490,000 distinct CDR3 sequences, 22% seen once. The germline CDR1 and CDR2 sequences are SEHNR and FQNEAQ (reference sequence). The CDR3 runs 16 residues. The V end lost 5 bases, the J end lost 1 base, and 16 bases lay between the germline ends. These data originate in a study of T cells in Graves' hyperthyroidism and ophthalmopathy.

The sequenced sample was blood. The chain is built from TRBV7-9 and TRBJ2-3; D possibly uses TRBD1 or TRBD2 (5 bases each). The receptor comes from a woman in her 70s with Graves' ophthalmopathy. CDR3 in DNA: TGTGCCAGCAGCCAAAACCCGGGACGTGGCACAGATACGCAGTATTTT. The encoded protein is CASSQNPGRGTDTQYF.